Presented here are 24 T cell receptor beta chains from one specimen sequenced in a study of blood T cell repertoires in COVID-19. Data came from immunoSEQ multiplex PCR; TCRdb stores just in-frame clones and leaves some out. Here the sample spans some 70,000 clones, around 80% being singletons. The sequenced material came from peripheral blood. Every receptor here comes from a human donor in a cohort sampled during active COVID-19.

This rearrangement joins TRBV5-1 to TRBJ2-2; 7 nucleotides match TRBD2. Germline CDR1 and CDR2: SGHRS and YFSETQ. Unmatched junction bases numbered 12, after V lost 6 bases and J lost 13 bases. This CDR3 spans 13 amino acids. Here the CDR3 DNA reads TGCGCCAGCACCGAAGGGAGGGCCCCCCGGCTGTTTTTT. It is translated as CASTEGRAPRLFF.

The rearrangement links TRBV9 to TRBJ2-3; D gene ambiguous. The V end was cut by 3 bases, the J end by 0 bases, with 14 bases between. The CDR3 contains 16 residues. CDR1 and CDR2 from the germline V gene are SGDLS and YYNGEE. CDR3 amino acids: CASSGGVSSSTDTQYF. The CDR3 DNA follows: TGTGCCAGCAGCGGAGGAGTAAGCTCTAGCACAGATACGCAGTATTTT.

This clone was recorded only once. The chain joins TRBV4-1 to TRBJ1-2; 11 nucleotides agree with TRBD1. V shed 2 bases and J 4 bases; nucleotides not matched to a gene: 15. The CDR3 is made up of 19 amino acids. Looked up from germline, CDR1 is MGHRA and CDR2 is YSYEKL. This chain's CDR3 is CASSQLGGGQGGLRYGYTF. In DNA form, the CDR3 reads TGCGCCAGCAGCCAACTGGGAGGGGGACAGGGGGGACTCCGCTATGGCTACACCTTC.

This chain connects TRBV7-2 to TRBJ1-4; a weak D match, TRBD1 (6 bases). The germline CDR1 and CDR2 sequences are SGHTA and FQGNSA. This CDR3 is 15 amino acids long. V lost 5 bases, J lost 10 bases, and 20 bases lay in between. In DNA, the CDR3 is TGTGCCAGCAGCCGCGACACCACCCGAGGGGGAAAACTGTTTTTT. It is translated as CASSRDTTRGGKLFF.

V gene TRBV28 combines with J gene TRBJ2-5, with TRBD1 identical over 8 bases. V lost 2 bases, J lost 2 bases, and 4 bases stayed unmatched. CDR3 length equals 15 residues. Germline V gene data show CDR1 as MDHEN and CDR2 as SYDVKM. The CDR3 protein is CASSLVGTGQETQYF. DNA of the CDR3: TGTGCCAGCAGTTTAGTGGGGACAGGTCAAGAGACCCAGTACTTC. Full variable domain (outside the CDR3, taken from reference TRBV28 and TRBJ2-5): DVKVTQSSRYLVKRTGEKVFLECVQDMDHENMFWYRQDPGLGLRLIYFSYDVKMKEKGDIPEGYSVSREKKERFSLILESASTNQTSMYLCASSLVGTGQETQYFGPGTRLLVL.

The chain uses TRBV18 and TRBJ1-1; D perhaps matches TRBD1 (6 bases). The ends were cut back, 0 bases at V and 0 bases at J, with 8 bases in the middle. This CDR3 has 15 residues. CDR1 is KGHSH and CDR2 is LQKENI in the germline V gene. Here the CDR3 reads CASSPPDRMNTEAFF. The CDR3 DNA reads as TGTGCCAGCTCACCACCTGACAGGATGAACACTGAAGCTTTCTTT.

The rearrangement links TRBV5-1 to TRBJ2-3, with 9 bases matching TRBD1. Germline V gene lookup returns CDR1 SGHRS and CDR2 YFSETQ. Trimming at V came to 4 bases and at J to 5 bases, leaving 5 bases not matched to a gene. The CDR3 has 14 amino acids. The CDR3 here is CASSGGTGLDTQYF. The CDR3 DNA reads as TGCGCCAGCAGCGGAGGGACAGGGTTAGATACGCAGTATTTT.

This chain links TRBV6-6 with TRBJ2-3; 7 bases match TRBD2. The CDR3 is made up of 14 amino acids. Per the germline V gene, CDR1 is MNHNY and CDR2 is SVGAGI (reference sequence). Trimming removed 4 bases from V and 6 bases from J; junction bases left unmatched: 7. The CDR3 nucleotides are TGTGCCAGCAGTTTAGGACTAGACTCGGATACGCAGTATTTT. Protein: CASSLGLDSDTQYF.

CDR3 region: CASNRMFQGRATGELFF. CDR3 nucleotide sequence: TGTGCCAGCAACAGAATGTTTCAGGGGCGGGCGACCGGGGAGCTGTTTTTT. The chain links TRBV4-2 to TRBJ2-2; possibly TRBD1 for D (6 bases). Trimming took off 7 bases at V and 5 bases at J, with 23 bases between the two ends. This CDR3 region has 17 residues. CDR1 and CDR2 (germline): LGHNA, YNFKEQ.

This chain uses TRBV10-3 with TRBJ1-1; D is possibly TRBD1 (5 bases). Per germline, CDR1 ENHRY and CDR2 SYGVKD. This CDR3 region has 15 residues. The V end lost 6 bases, the J end lost 3 bases, and 17 bases lay between the germline ends. CDR3 sequence reads: CAISSGPSGDTEAFF. The CDR3 nucleotides are TGTGCCATCAGCTCCGGGCCTTCGGGGGACACTGAAGCTTTCTTT.

The CDR3 protein is CASSQGVVSGANVLTF. The DNA of the CDR3 is TGCGCCAGCAGCCAAGGCGTTGTTTCTGGGGCCAACGTCCTGACTTTC. The chain links TRBV4-3 to TRBJ2-6; D not certain. Trimming removed 1 base at V and 1 base at J, with 8 bases between. The CDR3 covers 16 residues. Germline CDR1 LGHNA, CDR2 YSLEER.

J is TRBJ1-3 and V is TRBV6-5; D unresolved. CDR3 length equals 14 residues. Trimming left V 5 bases short and J 0 bases short, with 8 bases between. Germline CDR1 and CDR2: MNHEY and SVGAGI. The CDR3 loop reads CASSRVSSGNTIYF. The CDR3 DNA follows: TGTGCCAGCAGTCGAGTAAGCTCTGGAAACACCATATATTTT.

The CDR3 DNA reads as TGTGCCACCAGCAGAGTCGGGGGGGGCTTGTTTGGACACAATGAGCAGTTCTTC. It translates to CATSRVGGGLFGHNEQFF. V gene TRBV15 combines with J gene TRBJ2-1; 8 bases agree with TRBD2. J lost 5 bases, V lost 1 base, and 13 bases had no gene match. Germline CDR1 LNHNV, CDR2 YYDKDF (reference sequence). The CDR3 spans 18 residues.

The V and J genes are TRBV6-5 and TRBJ1-2; TRBD1 matches at 9 bases. CDR1 MNHEY and CDR2 SVGAGI come from the germline V gene. The CDR3 totals 15 residues. Unmatched junction bases numbered 8, after V lost 5 bases and J lost 4 bases. The CDR3 region has the DNA TGTGCCAGCAGTCGGGACAGGGATAGACCCTATGGCTACACCTTC. Protein sequence: CASSRDRDRPYGYTF.

This chain links TRBV19 with TRBJ1-5; 7 nucleotides agree with TRBD1. With V trimmed by 7 bases and J by 0 bases, 3 bases remained unmatched. The germline gives CDR1 LNHDA, CDR2 SQIVND (reference sequence). The CDR3 has 14 amino acids. Here the CDR3 DNA reads TGTGCCAGTATGGGACAGACTAGCAATCAGCCCCAGCATTTT. This codes for CASMGQTSNQPQHF. The whole variable domain, filled in from reference TRBV19 and TRBJ1-5, reads DGGITQSPKYLFRKEGQNVTLSCEQNLNHDAMYWYRQDPGQGLRLIYYSQIVNDFQKGDIAEGYSVSREKKESFPLTVTSAQKNPTAFYLCASMGQTSNQPQHFGDGTRLSIL.

The V and J genes are TRBV30 and TRBJ1-3; maybe TRBD1 (5 bases). The CDR3 is made up of 16 amino acids. V lost 4 bases and J lost 0, with 16 bases in between. Per the germline V gene, CDR1 is GTSNPN and CDR2 is SVGIG (reference sequence). The CDR3 DNA follows: TGTGCCTGGACCCGGAGGGGTGGGAGCTCTGGAAACACCATATATTTT. Translated: CAWTRRGGSSGNTIYF.

This sequence joins TRBV11-3 and TRBJ1-4, with D possibly being TRBD1 (6 bases). The germline V gene encodes CDR1 SGHNT and CDR2 YENEEA. This CDR3 has 12 residues. V lost 2 bases, J lost 8 bases, and 6 bases lay in between. CDR3 bases: TGTGCCAGCAGCTTACAGGGGGAAAAACTGTTTTTT. It encodes CASSLQGEKLFF.

The gene calls are TRBV7-2 and TRBJ2-5; maybe TRBD2 (5 bases). Germline CDR1 is SGHTA and CDR2 is FQGNSA. The CDR3 is 15 residues long. The ends were cut back, 5 bases at V and 5 bases at J, with 18 bases in the middle. CDR3 DNA: TGTGCCAGCAGCGCGGACTCCCCCCCGGGTGAGACCCAGTACTTC. This codes for CASSADSPPGETQYF.

This clone has a handful of counts. The same CDR3 also results from other DNA sequences found in this sample. The V gene is TRBV7-2, the J gene TRBJ1-2, with D possibly matching TRBD1 (5 bases). Per the germline V gene, CDR1 is SGHTA and CDR2 is FQGNSA. V lost 2 bases to trimming and J lost 7 bases, with 11 bases between them. The CDR3 has 13 residues. CDR3 nucleotides: TGTGCCAGCAGCTTAAATGGGGGAGGTGGCTACACCTTC. This gives the protein CASSLNGGGGYTF.

The CDR3 region has the DNA TGTGCCAGCCAACGGACAGCTACCCTTTATAATTCACCCCTCCACTTT. Amino acids: CASQRTATLYNSPLHF. The chain recombines TRBV2 with TRBJ1-6; TRBD1 might be the D (6 bases). CDR3 size: 16 residues. Trimming stripped 8 bases from V and 4 bases from J, with 18 bases between. Per the germline V gene, CDR1 is SNHLY and CDR2 is FYNNEI.

The V gene is TRBV28, the J gene TRBJ1-2; weak D call: TRBD1 (6 bases). This CDR3 contains 16 residues. Between the trimmed V and J ends, which lost 1 base and 6 bases, there was a span of 18 bases. Germline CDR1 MDHEN, CDR2 SYDVKM. CDR3 sequence reads: CASSLSGTSTVNGYTF. DNA for the CDR3: TGTGCCAGCAGTTTATCAGGGACATCCACTGTGAATGGCTACACCTTC.

The rearrangement uses TRBV3-1 (or the pseudogene TRBV3-2) and TRBJ1-2; D perhaps matches TRBD1 (6 bases). CDR3 length equals 15 residues. Trimming removed 0 bases at V and 4 bases at J, with 12 bases between. Germline V gene data show CDR1 as LGHDT and CDR2 as YNNKEL (reference sequence). The CDR3 DNA sequence: TGTGCCAGCAGCCAAGATCTGGCAGGGGTCTATGGCTACACCTTC. It yields the protein CASSQDLAGVYGYTF.

The rearrangement joins TRBV3-1 (or the pseudogene TRBV3-2) to TRBJ1-1; 7 nucleotides align to TRBD1. The CDR3 runs to 13 residues. Per the germline V gene, CDR1 is LGHDT and CDR2 is YNNKEL (reference sequence). V gave up 7 bases and J gave up 4 bases; unmatched junction bases: 6. CDR3 nucleotide sequence: TGTGCCAGCAAACAGGGGTCTATCACTGAAGCTTTCTTT. It translates to CASKQGSITEAFF.

CDR3 protein: CASSSGLGGTNTQYF. The CDR3 DNA reads TGTGCCAGCAGCTCTGGACTAGGAGGGACAAATACGCAGTATTTT. V and J are TRBV9 and TRBJ2-3; TRBD2 might be the D (7 bases). Germline CDR1 is SGDLS and CDR2 is YYNGEE. V gave up 4 bases and J gave up 7 bases, with 19 bases separating them. The CDR3 has 15 amino acids.